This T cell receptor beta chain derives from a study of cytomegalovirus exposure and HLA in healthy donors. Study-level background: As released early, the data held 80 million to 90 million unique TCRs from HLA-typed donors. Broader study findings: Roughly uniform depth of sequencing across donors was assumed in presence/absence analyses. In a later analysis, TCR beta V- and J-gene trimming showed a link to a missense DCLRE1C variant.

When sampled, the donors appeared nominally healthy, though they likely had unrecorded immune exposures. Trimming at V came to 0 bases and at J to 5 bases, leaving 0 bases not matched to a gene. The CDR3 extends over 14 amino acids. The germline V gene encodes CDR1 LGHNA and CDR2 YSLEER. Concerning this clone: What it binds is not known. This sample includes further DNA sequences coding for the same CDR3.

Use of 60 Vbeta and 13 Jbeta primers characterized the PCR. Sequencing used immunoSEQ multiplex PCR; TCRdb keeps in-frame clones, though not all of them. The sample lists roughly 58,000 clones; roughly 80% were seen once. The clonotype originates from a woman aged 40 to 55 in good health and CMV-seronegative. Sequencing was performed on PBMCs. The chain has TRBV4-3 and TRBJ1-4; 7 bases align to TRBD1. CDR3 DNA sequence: TGCGCCAGCAGCCAAGACAGGGGGAATGAAAAACTGTTTTTT. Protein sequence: CASSQDRGNEKLFF.